Listed here are 21 T cell receptor beta chains from one sample, sequenced in a study of identical twins' blood T cells. TCRdb re-derived calls from the 5' RACE reads in MiXCR, one entry per CDR3 protein. This table has hundreds of thousands of distinct CDR3 sequences, roughly 31% appearing once. The sample was PBMCs. The receptors derive from a woman between 18 and 55 years old in good health.

This clonotype was counted at least ten times. V gene TRBV4-3 combines with J gene TRBJ1-2; possibly TRBD1 for D (6 bases). Germline V CDR1 and CDR2: LGHNA, YSLEER. V was cut by 3 bases and J by 5 bases, with 13 bases left in between. The CDR3 consists of 14 residues. The CDR3 region is CASSHTADSYGYTF. The CDR3 DNA is TGCGCCAGCAGCCATACCGCGGACAGTTATGGCTACACCTTC.

The V gene is TRBV7-3, the J gene TRBJ1-5; D is unresolved. Trimming left V 5 bases short and J 2 bases short, with 10 bases between. The germline V gene encodes CDR1 SGHTA and CDR2 FQGTGA. The CDR3 loop spans 14 amino acids. The CDR3 region has the DNA TGTGCCAGCAGCCCACAGAGCCGCAATCAGCCCCAGCATTTT. It translates to CASSPQSRNQPQHF. The complete variable domain, with remaining parts taken from reference TRBV7-3 and TRBJ1-5, reads GAGVSQTPSNKVTEKGKYVELRCDPISGHTALYWYRQSLGQGPEFLIYFQGTGAADDSGLPNDRFFAVRPEGSVSTLKIQRTERGDSAVYLCASSPQSRNQPQHFGDGTRLSIL.

This clonotype has only a few counts. The chain is built from TRBV5-1 and TRBJ2-1; TRBD2 might be the D (5 bases). V dropped 4 bases and J dropped 0 bases, with 8 bases sitting between them. The CDR3 totals 14 residues. CDR1 is SGHRS, CDR2 YFSETQ, per germline. The DNA for the CDR3 is TGCGCCAGCAGCACCGAGGGCTCCTACAATGAGCAGTTCTTC. This codes for CASSTEGSYNEQFF.

This clonotype has just a few counts. V usage is TRBV24-1 and J usage is TRBJ2-2; D possibly corresponds to TRBD1 (6 bases). CDR1 and CDR2 from the germline V gene are KGHDR and SFDVKD. The V end lost 7 bases, the J end lost 3 bases, and 8 bases lay between the germline ends. This CDR3 has 13 residues. CDR3 sequence: CATRDSYTGELFF. CDR3 coding DNA: TGTGCCACCAGGGACAGTTACACCGGGGAGCTGTTTTTT.

The chain joins TRBV7-7 to TRBJ2-2; D is possibly TRBD2 (6 bases). The length of the CDR3 is 16 residues. V lost 5 bases and J 3 bases, leaving 16 bases between the germline ends. Germline V gene data show CDR1 as SSHAT and CDR2 as FNYEAQ (reference sequence). CDR3 sequence: CASSSGRGIDTGELFF. The CDR3 coding sequence is TGTGCCAGCAGCAGCGGACGGGGGATTGACACCGGGGAGCTGTTTTTT.

The chain links TRBV6-6 to TRBJ2-3; maybe TRBD1 (5 bases). CDR1 and CDR2 (germline): MNHNY, SVGAGI (reference sequence). CDR3 length equals 15 residues. V lost 0 bases and J lost 7, with 14 bases in between. The CDR3, as DNA: TGTGCCAGCAGTTACTCGACAGCAAGTGCGAATACGCAGTATTTT. Translated, it gives CASSYSTASANTQYF.

This clonotype was counted ten times or more. This chain links TRBV2 with TRBJ2-1; D is ambiguous. The germline V gene has CDR1 SNHLY and CDR2 FYNNEI. V lost 6 bases to trimming and J lost 16 bases, with 10 bases between them. The length of the CDR3 is 9 residues. The DNA of the CDR3 is TGTGCCAGCAGGGATCCGAGCTTCTTC. It specifies CASRDPSFF.

This clonotype was found many times. The chain combines TRBV20-1 with TRBJ2-1, with D perhaps TRBD2 (5 bases). CDR3 size: 12 residues. V was cut by 6 bases and J by 4 bases, with 10 bases left in between. Germline CDR1 DFQATT, CDR2 SNEGSKA (reference sequence). This chain's CDR3 is CSANPGYNEQFF. In DNA, the CDR3 is TGCAGTGCCAATCCGGGGTACAATGAGCAGTTCTTC.

This clonotype has more than one count but fewer than ten. The rearrangement joins TRBV12-3 or TRBV12-4 to TRBJ2-5; 8 bases fit TRBD2. This CDR3 comprises 15 residues. V lost 6 bases and J lost 2; bases outside the gene matches: 8. The CDR3 nucleotides are TGTGCCAGCAGCAAGCGGGGGTCAATACAAGAGACCCAGTACTTC. This sequence encodes CASSKRGSIQETQYF.

This clonotype is a singleton in its sample. The chain recombines TRBV29-1 with TRBJ1-1; 10 positions match TRBD1. CDR1 SQVTM and CDR2 ANQGSEA come from the germline V gene. CDR3 size: 13 residues. V shed 6 bases, J shed 3 bases, and the junction held 4 bases outside the gene matches. The chain's CDR3 is CSVEGQGYTEAFF. The CDR3 DNA is TGCAGCGTCGAGGGACAGGGGTACACTGAAGCTTTCTTT.

This clonotype was recorded a few times. This chain connects TRBV5-1 to TRBJ1-6; 8 bases line up with TRBD1. Germline V gene data show CDR1 as SGHRS and CDR2 as YFSETQ. V lost 4 bases and J lost 9; bases outside the gene matches: 9. The CDR3 is 15 amino acids. CDR3 nucleotides: TGCGCCAGCAGCCAACCGGACAGGGACGGTTCACCCCTCCACTTT. Translation gives CASSQPDRDGSPLHF.

The chain carries TRBV10-3 and TRBJ2-2; 8 nucleotides align to TRBD2. Germline CDR1 and CDR2: ENHRY and SYGVKD. V trimming: 6 bases; J trimming: 3 bases; junction bases outside the gene matches: 3. The CDR3 is 14 residues long. The CDR3 protein is CAISSGRDTGELFF. CDR3 coding DNA: TGTGCCATCAGCTCCGGGAGGGACACCGGGGAGCTGTTTTTT.

A few counts support this clonotype. J is TRBJ1-1 and V is TRBV20-1, with 7 bases that match TRBD1. Germline trimming cut 6 bases from V and 5 bases from J; bases unmatched to any gene: 9. Germline lookup yields CDR1 DFQATT and CDR2 SNEGSKA (reference sequence). This CDR3 is built from 13 residues. Written as DNA, the CDR3 is TGCAGTGCAGGTGACAGGGTGGTTACTGAAGCTTTCTTT. Its translation: CSAGDRVVTEAFF.

The gene calls are TRBV27 and TRBJ1-1; the D gene is possibly TRBD1 (5 bases). Germline V gives CDR1 MNHEY, CDR2 SMNVEV (reference sequence). There are 13 residues in the CDR3. Between the trimmed V and J ends, which lost 2 bases and 5 bases, there was a span of 9 bases. CDR3 amino acids: CASSLKGTTEAFF. The CDR3 DNA is TGTGCCAGCAGTTTAAAGGGGACGACTGAAGCTTTCTTT.

This chain joins TRBV20-1 and TRBJ1-1, with D perhaps TRBD1 (6 bases). Germline CDR1 DFQATT, CDR2 SNEGSKA (reference sequence). The CDR3 extends over 14 amino acids. V gave up 4 bases and J gave up 1 base, with 13 bases separating them. As DNA, the CDR3 is TGCAGTGCTACTACAGGGTTTGGGAACACTGAAGCTTTCTTT. This codes for CSATTGFGNTEAFF.

This clonotype was counted only a few times. The chain recombines TRBV29-1 with TRBJ2-1; 8 nucleotides line up with TRBD2. CDR1 and CDR2 (germline): SQVTM, ANQGSEA. The length of the CDR3 is 17 residues. Trimming took 1 base from V and 6 from J; bases not matched to a gene: 14. The DNA of the CDR3 is TGCAGCGTTGAAGGGGCTAGCGCCATAGCGGGAAGCAATGAGCAGTTCTTC. It is translated as CSVEGASAIAGSNEQFF.

This clonotype was observed a few times. The J gene is TRBJ2-7, the V gene TRBV11-2; 7 bases are a match to TRBD2. Germline V gene lookup returns CDR1 SGHAT and CDR2 FQNNGV. Trimming cost V 2 bases and J 0 bases; bases outside gene matches: 7. The CDR3 loop spans 16 amino acids. In DNA, the CDR3 is TGTGCCAGCAGCTTAATCCGCGGGGGAACCTCCTACGAGCAGTACTTC. Amino acid sequence: CASSLIRGGTSYEQYF.

This clonotype was picked up one time. CDR3 DNA: TGTGCCAGCAGCTTAGAGGCAGCAACTAATGAAAAACTGTTTTTT. It encodes CASSLEAATNEKLFF. This chain joins TRBV7-9 and TRBJ1-4; D ambiguous. Germline V lookup: CDR1 SEHNR, CDR2 FQNEAQ (reference sequence). V was trimmed by 1 base and J by 0 bases, leaving 6 bases between them. This CDR3 spans 15 amino acids.

This clonotype has a handful of counts. V usage is TRBV2 and J usage is TRBJ2-1; 8 positions agree with TRBD2. CDR1 and CDR2 (germline): SNHLY, FYNNEI. Trimming took 7 bases from V and 8 from J; bases not matched to a gene: 10. This CDR3 has 14 residues. CDR3 in amino acids: CASKELAVRHEQFF. CDR3 nucleotide sequence: TGTGCCAGCAAGGAACTAGCGGTAAGGCATGAGCAGTTCTTC.

This clonotype was observed a handful of times. The rearrangement uses TRBV20-1 and TRBJ2-1; D uncertain. The V gene lost 7 bases and the J gene lost 3 bases, with 13 bases spanning the gap. The CDR3 length is 13 residues. Germline V gene data show CDR1 as DFQATT and CDR2 as SNEGSKA (reference sequence). DNA of the CDR3: TGCAGTGTGGACCACCCCCACTACAATGAGCAGTTCTTC. Protein product: CSVDHPHYNEQFF.

This chain joins TRBV7-8 and TRBJ2-2; the D is unclear. The V and J ends lost 2 bases and 6 bases respectively, with 4 bases between them. Germline V gene sequence: CDR1 SGHVS, CDR2 FQNEAQ. The length of the CDR3 is 12 residues. Here the CDR3 DNA reads TGTGCCAGCAGCTTAAAGGCCGGGGAGCTGTTTTTT. Translation gives CASSLKAGELFF.